The source of this T cell receptor beta chain is a study of tumor-infiltrating lymphocytes in primary liver carcinoma. Synthesis of TCR beta cDNA was carried out from 500 ng total RNA with a constant-region primer. Slightly modified ARM-PCR, run as three nested multiplex PCR rounds, produced the TCR beta libraries. The study ran its first two PCR rounds for about 11 cycles each, using TRBV1-TRBV30 forward primers and a C-beta reverse primer. TCRdb reanalysed the multiplex PCR reads using MiXCR and keeps one entry per CDR3 protein. Among roughly 120,000 distinct CDR3 sequences listed, roughly 70% were seen once. Scientists recovered RNA and DNA together from approximately 20-30 mg of unsorted bulk tissue. With 5 bases clipped from V and 6 bases from J, the junction kept 12 bases outside the gene matches. Per the germline V gene, CDR1 is SGHAT and CDR2 is FQNNGV. This CDR3 is 16 amino acids long.

This receptor was taken from a woman in her fifties or sixties with primary liver carcinoma and hepatitis B virus infection. This chain links TRBV11-2 with TRBJ2-1; 8 bases align to TRBD2. Material for sequencing was tumor-adjacent normal liver tissue. The CDR3 DNA is TGTGCCAGCAGCCCCTTGACTAGCGTGATGTTCAATGAGCAGTTCTTC. It codes for CASSPLTSVMFNEQFF.